This TCR beta chain is drawn from a study of OX40 agonist ivuxolimab in advanced cancers. As for the study more broadly: Ivuxolimab was a fully human IgG2 agonistic monoclonal antibody targeting the costimulatory receptor OX40 (CD134). The purpose of peripheral TCRbeta sequencing was to test whether ivuxolimab changed TCR sequence diversity and led to clonal T-cell expansion. Partial responses occurred in three dose-escalation patients, of whom one had hepatocellular carcinoma and two had cutaneous melanoma. Patients were allowed to have had prior anti-PD-1, anti-PD-L1 or anti-CTLA-4 therapy, and 40% of the dose-escalation patients had been treated with checkpoint inhibitors. The monotherapy dose-escalation portion (N ≈ 52 patients) of the phase I ivuxolimab trial is reported in the paper. In the dose-escalation cohort, roughly four fifths of patients were male, and the mean age was roughly 60 years, with a range of about 23 to 85. Of the approximately 50 dose-escalation patients, hepatocellular carcinoma was present in 19, melanoma in around 15, renal cell carcinoma in 9 and head and neck cancer in 9. Intravenous ivuxolimab was administered to patients every 2 weeks at six dose levels: 0.01, 0.1, 0.3, 1.5, 3 and 10 mg/kg. Broader findings and caveats from the paper: On average, CD8+ T cells showed more expanded clones than CD4+ T cells after ivuxolimab. Low levels of normalized T-cell clonal expansion were also seen in some patients who did not respond. At doses of 0.1 to 3.0 mg/kg, clonal expansion of both CD4+ and CD8+ blood T cells was observed from baseline to week 6. In the 0.1-3.0 mg/kg groups, partial responders had among the lowest normalized peripheral clonal expansion, particularly in CD8+ T cells. The antigen specificity of the peripheral T cells that underwent clonal expansion was not determined.

The trial excluded patients who had a history of autoimmune disease or who were on systemic immunosuppression. In every dose cohort, peripheral blood was drawn for TCR sequencing at baseline, cycle 4 day 1, and cycle 7 day 1. Samples came from an open-label, multicenter, first-in-human phase I dose-escalation trial of ivuxolimab. Adults with locally advanced or metastatic head and neck squamous cell, hepatocellular, melanoma or renal cell carcinoma were enrolled in the trial. Before TCR sequencing, CD4+ T cells and CD8+ T cells from peripheral blood were sorted into separate populations. CDR1 and CDR2 (SGHDT, YYEEEE) derive from the germline V gene. Reading from cysteine to phenylalanine, the CDR3 counts 13 amino acids. Of all the DNA, just the CDR3 is kept, 39 bases in frame from base 1. V was cut back by 1 base and J by 4 bases, leaving a gap of 3 bases between them. Worth noting for this clone: Its antigen is still unknown. Qualities for individual bases were not recorded, and no much larger clone is one base off.

For sequencing of the TCRbeta CDR3 region, genomic DNA was extracted from the sorted cells. The immunoSEQ Assay was used for sequencing of TCRbeta CDR3 regions. In its TCRdb copy, this immuneACCESS table keeps in-frame sequences only and misses some clones. Where compared with another copy, unresolved V genes explain less than half of these, and the others have no known cause. This sample is represented by about 28,000 clones; roughly 83% of them were singletons. Together, the top ten hold around 26% of the sample. The receptor was isolated from an adult with an advanced solid tumor such as melanoma, head and neck, liver or kidney cancer. This sequence uses TRBV5-6 and TRBJ2-6; no D segment can be confidently identified. The material sequenced was CD4+ or CD8+ T cells sorted from blood, taken in a trial of the OX40 agonist ivuxolimab. The nucleotides are TGTGCCAGCAGCTTGTACGGGGCCAACGTCCTGACTTTC. It specifies CASSLYGANVLTF.